What follows are 19 T cell receptor beta chains derived from one specimen sequenced in a study of cytomegalovirus exposure and HLA in healthy donors. PCR used 60 Vbeta primers and 13 Jbeta primers. Data came from immunoSEQ multiplex PCR; TCRdb stores just in-frame clones and leaves some out. Of about 150,000 clones listed, 80% to 90% are singletons. Material for sequencing was PBMCs. Every receptor here comes from a girl between 5 and 17 years old in good health and CMV-seropositive.

The CDR3 sequence: CASSVNSGGYEQYF. The CDR3, as DNA: TGCGCCAGCAGCGTAAATTCAGGGGGCTACGAGCAGTACTTC. This chain connects TRBV4-1 to TRBJ2-7; 7 bases match TRBD1. The CDR3 has 14 amino acids. Trimming took 5 bases from V and 3 from J; bases not matched to a gene: 7. CDR1 and CDR2 from the germline V gene are MGHRA and YSYEKL.

This clone was seen only once. The V and J genes are TRBV5-5 and TRBJ2-7; D gene unclear. Trimming removed 4 bases from V and 4 bases from J, with 9 bases in between. Germline V gene lookup returns CDR1 SGHKS and CDR2 YYEKEE (reference sequence). The length of the CDR3 is 12 residues. The CDR3 DNA reads as TGTGCCAGCAGCCCCTACAGTTACGAGCAGTACTTC. Amino acid sequence: CASSPYSYEQYF.

V is TRBV2 and J is TRBJ1-4; 8 bases fit TRBD1. V gave up 6 bases and J gave up 8 bases; unmatched junction bases: 8. Germline values: CDR1 SNHLY, CDR2 FYNNEI. The CDR3 sequence is 14 residues long. The CDR3 loop reads CASRRLDRGEKLFF. DNA of the CDR3: TGTGCCAGCAGGAGACTTGACAGGGGCGAAAAACTGTTTTTT.

The V gene is TRBV10-1, the J gene TRBJ2-1; 11 bases line up with TRBD2. CDR1 WNHNN and CDR2 SYGVQD come from the germline V gene (reference sequence). V shed 5 bases and J 5 bases; nucleotides not matched to a gene: 5. This CDR3 has 15 amino acids. CDR3 in DNA: TGCGCCAGCAGTCCCGTGGGACTAGCGGACAATGAGCAGTTCTTC. This gives the protein CASSPVGLADNEQFF.

J is TRBJ1-1 and V is TRBV5-1; D is uncertain. V lost 3 bases and J lost 1, with 10 bases in between. This CDR3 contains 14 residues. The germline V gene has CDR1 SGHRS and CDR2 YFSETQ. CDR3 nucleotides: TGCGCCAGCAGCTCCCAGGCCTCGAACACTGAAGCTTTCTTT. As protein: CASSSQASNTEAFF.

The chain has TRBV6-4 and TRBJ2-2; tentatively, D is TRBD2 (7 bases). Germline values: CDR1 MRHNA, CDR2 SNTAGT. The CDR3 totals 16 residues. Trimming removed 3 bases at V and 3 bases at J, with 14 bases between. The CDR3 nucleotides read TGTGCCAGCAGTGAAACAGGGAGGGAGTACACCGGGGAGCTGTTTTTT. Translation gives CASSETGREYTGELFF.

This clone was seen a single time. The chain joins TRBV10-1 to TRBJ1-2; 7 positions agree with TRBD1. V was clipped by 8 bases and J by 12 bases; unmatched bases: 9. This CDR3 has 11 residues. Germline V gene lookup returns CDR1 WNHNN and CDR2 SYGVQD (reference sequence). CDR3 loop: CASCKKGADTF. The CDR3 region has the DNA TGCGCCAGCTGCAAGAAGGGGGCCGACACCTTC.

V is TRBV19 and J is TRBJ2-1; D is undetermined. The germline V and J ends were trimmed by 3 bases and 5 bases, with 14 bases remaining between them. CDR3 size: 15 residues. Germline-derived CDR1 and CDR2 are LNHDA and SQIVND (reference sequence). The CDR3 spells CASSIMPDENNEQFF. The DNA of the CDR3 is TGTGCCAGTAGTATTATGCCAGATGAAAACAATGAGCAGTTCTTC.

The chain is built from TRBV7-3 and TRBJ2-5, with D perhaps TRBD1 (7 bases). This CDR3 spans 15 amino acids. From germline, CDR1 is SGHTA and CDR2 FQGTGA. V was clipped by 5 bases and J by 2 bases, with 15 bases between them. Here the CDR3 reads CASSAGQTMQETQYF. CDR3 nucleotides: TGTGCCAGCAGCGCGGGACAGACAATGCAAGAGACCCAGTACTTC.

V usage is TRBV5-6 and J usage is TRBJ2-3; no reliable D call. This CDR3 has 11 residues. The V gene lost 4 bases and the J gene lost 2 bases, with 2 bases spanning the gap. In germline, CDR1 is SGHDT, CDR2 YYEEEE. The CDR3 here is CASSLTDTQYF. The CDR3 DNA sequence: TGTGCCAGCAGCCTCACAGATACGCAGTATTTT.

The chain is built from TRBV11-3 and TRBJ1-2, with 10 bases fitting TRBD1. CDR3 size: 14 residues. J lost 8 bases, V lost 5 bases, and 8 bases had no gene match. Germline CDR1 and CDR2: SGHNT and YENEEA. The CDR3 DNA reads as TGTGCCAGCAGCAAATCCGGGACAGGGGAGGGCTACACCTTC. This sequence encodes CASSKSGTGEGYTF.

The CDR3 DNA sequence: TGTGCCAGCAGTGAATACGGGACAGTTAATGAAAAACTGTTTTTT. Translated, it gives CASSEYGTVNEKLFF. The V call is TRBV6-1, the J call TRBJ1-4; 7 bases align to TRBD1. Germline V CDR1 and CDR2: MNHNS, SASEGT. The CDR3 totals 15 residues. Trimming at V came to 2 bases and at J to 4 bases, leaving 4 bases not matched to a gene.

Details on this clone: Mismatch with germline at one junction end may stem from a read error. V gene TRBV7-7 combines with J gene TRBJ2-5, with 7 bases that match TRBD2. This CDR3 region has 14 residues. CDR1 and CDR2 from the germline V gene are SSHAT and FNYEAQ (reference sequence). The CDR3 protein is CASSLGLAEETQYF. In DNA, the CDR3 is TGTGCTAGCAGCTTAGGTCTAGCGGAAGAGACCCAGTACTTC.

The gene calls are TRBV6-5 and TRBJ2-7; 8 bases agree with TRBD1. Trimming took 4 bases from V and 6 from J; bases not matched to a gene: 8. The germline CDR1 and CDR2 sequences are MNHEY and SVGAGI. The CDR3 sequence is 14 residues long. This chain's CDR3 is CASSSGTGLTEQYF. CDR3 bases: TGTGCCAGCAGTTCAGGGACAGGATTGACCGAGCAGTACTTC.

V usage is TRBV7-3 and J usage is TRBJ2-5; weak D call: TRBD1 (6 bases). The germline V gene has CDR1 SGHTA and CDR2 FQGTGA. V was shortened by 5 bases and J by 0 bases, with 7 bases between the two germline ends. CDR3 size: 13 residues. The CDR3: CASSQGYQETQYF. CDR3 DNA: TGTGCCAGCAGCCAGGGGTACCAAGAGACCCAGTACTTC. Complete variable domain (other parts from reference TRBV7-3 and TRBJ2-5): GAGVSQTPSNKVTEKGKYVELRCDPISGHTALYWYRQSLGQGPEFLIYFQGTGAADDSGLPNDRFFAVRPEGSVSTLKIQRTERGDSAVYLCASSQGYQETQYFGPGTRLLVL.

The chain joins TRBV30 to TRBJ1-5; the match to TRBD1 covers 8 bases. The trim removed 8 bases at V and 0 bases at J, leaving 6 bases unmatched. CDR1 is GTSNPN and CDR2 is SVGIG in the germline V gene (reference sequence). This CDR3 has 14 residues. The CDR3 sequence: CAGQGSDSNQPQHF. In DNA form, the CDR3 reads TGTGCCGGACAGGGATCCGATAGCAATCAGCCCCAGCATTTT.

This clone has more than one count but fewer than ten. The rearrangement links TRBV6-6 to TRBJ1-6; D ambiguous. V was trimmed by 5 bases and J by 9 bases, leaving 17 bases between them. This CDR3 contains 15 residues. Per germline, CDR1 MNHNY and CDR2 SVGAGI (reference sequence). This chain's CDR3 is CASSPLGREGSPLHF. The CDR3 region has the DNA TGTGCCAGCAGTCCCCTGGGGAGGGAAGGTTCACCCCTCCACTTT.

This chain uses TRBV28 with TRBJ2-7; possibly TRBD2 for D (7 bases). The V end was cut by 3 bases, the J end by 6 bases, with 15 bases between. CDR3 length equals 14 residues. Germline V lookup: CDR1 MDHEN, CDR2 SYDVKM. The CDR3 region is CASSLGGARPEQYF. The CDR3 nucleotides read TGTGCCAGCAGTTTGGGGGGGGCGCGCCCCGAGCAGTACTTC.

This chain joins TRBV6-5 and TRBJ1-1; possible D gene TRBD1, 5 bases. The CDR3 runs to 11 residues. V was trimmed by 5 bases and J by 9 bases, leaving 10 bases between them. CDR1 and CDR2 from the germline V gene are MNHEY and SVGAGI. The CDR3 coding sequence is TGTGCCAGCAGTAACGGGGGGAAAGCTTTCTTT. It codes for CASSNGGKAFF.